This TCR beta chain is from a study of cytomegalovirus exposure and HLA in healthy donors. The donors comprised healthy bone marrow donors. PCR primers comprised 60 Vbeta and 13 Jbeta primers. This table comes from immunoSEQ multiplex PCR, and its TCRdb copy is limited to in-frame clones, with some not included. The table lists about 55,000 clones, roughly 70% of them singletons. As to this clone: Antigen unknown.

Whole-study results and caveats: DRB1 showed the most TCR associations and HLA-C the fewest in a later analysis, as rates varied by HLA locus. Immune exposure information comprised only CMV serostatus. The study carried out a later analysis of TCR beta sequences. It associated approximately 16,000 of them with specific HLA alleles at a false discovery rate of 0.05.

The receptor was isolated from a man aged 40-50 years in good health and CMV-seropositive. Input material: PBMCs.

The CDR3 here is CASSLSGGTYNQPQHF. The CDR3 bases are TGTGCCAGCAGCTTGTCCGGGGGGACGTACAATCAGCCCCAGCATTTT. The chain has TRBV5-6 and TRBJ1-5, with D possibly matching TRBD1 (5 bases). The V end lost 1 base, the J end lost 3 bases, and 14 bases lay between the germline ends. The germline CDR1 and CDR2 sequences are SGHDT and YYEEEE. The CDR3 spans 16 residues. The variable domain in full, completed from reference TRBV5-6 and TRBJ1-5, reads DAGVTQSPTHLIKTRGQQVTLRCSPKSGHDTVSWYQQALGQGPQFIFQYYEEEERQRGNFPDRFSGHQFPNYSSELNVNALLLGDSALYLCASSLSGGTYNQPQHFGDGTRLSIL.